The next 11 T cell receptor beta chains were all read from a single sample in a study of blood T cells in healthy people across ages. Primers used in a second PCR of about 6 to 11 cycles were a sample-barcoded 5' primer and a J-beta primer mix. From the 5' RACE reads, TCRdb called clonotypes with MiXCR, one entry per CDR3 protein. The repertoire consists of around 520,000 distinct CDR3 sequences, with about 27% occurring once and the leading ten covering 3% to 4.5%. The same sample was also studied in work on T cells of mothers and their children.

Source material: blood. The origin of the receptors is a boy younger than 10 in good health.

This clonotype came up a few times. The V gene is TRBV5-1, the J gene TRBJ2-5; D call uncertain. The CDR3 loop spans 13 amino acids. From germline, CDR1 is SGHRS and CDR2 YFSETQ. V lost 0 bases, J lost 7 bases, and 10 bases lay in between. The CDR3 reads CASSLDSIGTQYF. The CDR3 DNA follows: TGCGCCAGCAGCTTGGATTCGATAGGGACCCAGTACTTC.

This chain connects TRBV11-2 to TRBJ1-3; D possibly corresponds to TRBD1 (6 bases). Trimming stripped 5 bases from V and 7 bases from J, with 15 bases between. The CDR3 sequence is 14 residues long. Germline values: CDR1 SGHAT, CDR2 FQNNGV. CDR3 sequence (DNA): TGTGCCAGCAGCGGTTTACAGGGCCCGAACACCATATATTTT. This sequence encodes CASSGLQGPNTIYF.

This sequence joins TRBV5-1 and TRBJ1-2; the match to TRBD1 covers 8 bases. Germline V CDR1 and CDR2: SGHRS, YFSETQ. CDR3 length: 14 amino acids. Trimming at V came to 4 bases and at J to 4 bases, leaving 6 bases not matched to a gene. Here the CDR3 reads CASSMDRAPYGYTF. The CDR3, as DNA: TGCGCCAGCAGCATGGACAGGGCACCCTATGGCTACACCTTC.

V is TRBV12-3 or TRBV12-4 and J is TRBJ2-1; 8 bases match TRBD2. The V and J ends lost 3 bases and 4 bases, in that order; junction bases with no gene match: 8. The CDR3 runs to 16 residues. The CDR3 loop is CASSFPAGVRYNEQFF. The CDR3 DNA follows: TGTGCCAGCAGTTTCCCAGCGGGGGTAAGGTACAATGAGCAGTTCTTC.

V is TRBV12-3 or TRBV12-4 and J is TRBJ1-1, with D possibly TRBD1 on 5 matching bases. CDR3 length equals 14 residues. Trimming shortened V by 5 bases and J by 9 bases, and 19 bases separated the two germline ends. CDR3: CASSARPGTQQAFF. For the CDR3, the DNA is TGTGCCAGCAGTGCGCGACCGGGGACCCAACAAGCTTTCTTT.

The J gene is TRBJ2-7, the V gene TRBV7-9; TRBD2 matches at 7 bases. This CDR3 is 15 amino acids long. Germline V lookup: CDR1 SEHNR, CDR2 FQNEAQ (reference sequence). V gave up 5 bases and J gave up 3 bases; unmatched junction bases: 10. In nucleotides, the CDR3 is TGTGCCAGCAGCCAGTCTTGGGGGGGAAGCTACGAGCAGTACTTC. This translates into CASSQSWGGSYEQYF.

The genes are TRBV3-1 and TRBJ2-2; perhaps TRBD1 as D (5 bases). V lost 4 bases, J lost 8 bases, and 14 bases lay in between. Germline-derived CDR1 and CDR2 are LGHDT and YNNKEL (reference sequence). The CDR3 runs to 14 residues. CDR3 sequence (DNA): TGTGCCAGCAGCCCCGGACACCTCCCTGGGGAGCTGTTTTTT. As protein: CASSPGHLPGELFF.

This clonotype is a singleton in its sample. The chain couples TRBV2 to TRBJ1-1; no reliable D call. CDR1 and CDR2 (germline): SNHLY, FYNNEI. The CDR3 extends over 14 amino acids. The V end lost 7 bases, the J end lost 4 bases, and 16 bases lay between the germline ends. In nucleotides, the CDR3 is TGTGCCAGCACCCGTCGGGAGGAGGGCACTGAAGCTTTCTTT. Translation gives CASTRREEGTEAFF.

The table lists this clonotype with many counts. The chain uses TRBV25-1 and TRBJ2-3, with TRBD2 identical over 10 bases. The V gene's germline CDR1 is MGHDK and CDR2 SYGVNS. The CDR3 totals 12 residues. With 0 bases clipped from V and 13 bases from J, the junction kept 1 base outside the gene matches. This CDR3 reads CASSEYSGGKYF. The CDR3 DNA sequence: TGTGCCAGCAGTGAATATAGCGGGGGGAAGTATTTT.

The genes are TRBV7-2 and TRBJ2-3; TRBD2 matches 11 bases. The length of the CDR3 is 17 residues. V lost 1 base, J lost 3 bases, and 6 bases stayed unmatched. Germline V gene data show CDR1 as SGHTA and CDR2 as FQGNSA. In nucleotides, the CDR3 is TGTGCCAGCAGCTTAGGGCTAGCGGGGGGCACAACAGATACGCAGTATTTT. It encodes CASSLGLAGGTTDTQYF.

The rearrangement links TRBV20-1 to TRBJ1-2, with D unresolved. V lost 4 bases, J lost 6 bases, and 12 bases lay in between. The CDR3 spans 12 residues. From germline, CDR1 is DFQATT and CDR2 SNEGSKA (reference sequence). The DNA of the CDR3 is TGCAGTGCTAACTCCCTCCCCCATGGCTACACCTTC. Protein sequence: CSANSLPHGYTF.